This record covers a single T cell receptor (beta chain). Its antigen is unidentified. The PCR ran on 60 Vbeta and 13 Jbeta primers. Only in-frame clones appear in the TCRdb table, and some are missing; sequencing was by immunoSEQ multiplex PCR. The ten most abundant clones cover roughly 2% of a sample with about 150,000 clones. The CDR3 contains 15 residues. CDR1 and CDR2 (germline): SGHTA, FQGTGA. The V segment lost 1 base and the J segment 1 base; nucleotides outside the gene matches: 2. The sample originates from a study of cytomegalovirus exposure and HLA in healthy donors. Study outcomes and limitations: In a later analysis, HLA-C alleles had the fewest associated TCRs, DRB1 alleles the most.

The receptor comes from a man younger than 40 in good health and CMV-seronegative. The J gene is TRBJ2-3, the V gene TRBV7-3; 7 bases fit TRBD2. Sequencing was done on a sample of PBMCs. The CDR3 region has the DNA TGTGCCAGCAGCTTAATCCGGGAGGGCACAGATACGCAGTATTTT. It specifies CASSLIREGTDTQYF.